This T cell receptor beta chain stems from a study of a mutant IDH1 vaccine in newly diagnosed glioma. Across the study: Patients got radiotherapy, temozolomide, or both beforehand, and most got both.

The time point was: week 23, last vaccination. Each dose delivered 300 ug of mutant IDH1 20-mer peptide subcutaneously with imiquimod. Donors harbored newly found WHO grade 3 or 4 IDH1-mutant, ATRX-lost astrocytomas. Worth noting for this clone: What it recognizes is unknown.

Generated by immunoSEQ multiplex PCR, the TCRdb table keeps only in-frame clones and is missing some. This table holds 60,000 to 100,000 clones, approximately 85% found once. The clonotype comes from a woman between 50 and 59 years old with glioma. The sequences come from PBMCs, collected from a glioma patient whose treatment included an IDH1 peptide vaccine.

The CDR3 nucleotides read TGTGCCAGCAGTTTAACGTTAGCGCTAACCTACGAGCAGTACTTC. Protein: CASSLTLALTYEQYF. This sequence joins TRBV28 and TRBJ2-7; tentatively, D is TRBD2 (5 bases). The CDR3 is made up of 15 amino acids. V shed 2 bases and J shed 2 bases, with 13 bases lying between them. From germline, CDR1 is MDHEN and CDR2 SYDVKM. Using reference TRBV28 and TRBJ2-7 for the parts outside the CDR3, the full variable domain is DVKVTQSSRYLVKRTGEKVFLECVQDMDHENMFWYRQDPGLGLRLIYFSYDVKMKEKGDIPEGYSVSREKKERFSLILESASTNQTSMYLCASSLTLALTYEQYFGPGTRLTVT.